This is a list of T cell receptor beta chains from one sample in a study of regulatory T cells in long-lasting Graves disease. TCRdb redid the calling of the multiplex PCR reads with MiXCR, one entry per CDR3 protein. Of hundreds of thousands of distinct CDR3 sequences listed, roughly 15% are singletons. This sample was shared with a second study, whose subject was T cells in Graves' hyperthyroidism and ophthalmopathy.

Sequenced here: peripheral blood mononuclear cells (PBMCs), sampled at new diagnosis, from a patient treated with antithyroid drugs. The receptors shown here come from a woman aged 25 to 39 with Graves disease. The CDR3 runs from the conserved cysteine through the conserved F or W. Each record gives: D gene, clone size, V gene, J gene, CDR3 protein, CDR3 DNA. The D gene is left open where the match is weak. A clone size is listed for some rows: how often the clone was seen (once, few, many), or a class if it is expanded.

NA	many	TRBV20-1	TRBJ1-1	CSARGVAEAFF	TGCAGTGCTAGAGGGGTCGCTGAAGCTTTCTTT
TRBD2	NA	TRBV19	TRBJ2-1	CASRTSGSGNEQFF	TGTGCCAGTAGGACTAGCGGGAGTGGAAATGAGCAGTTCTTC
TRBD1	many	TRBV28	TRBJ2-7	CASSYRDRGSYEQYF	TGTGCCAGCAGTTACCGGGACAGGGGCTCTTACGAGCAGTACTTC
NA	NA	TRBV20-1	TRBJ2-2	CSARVMAGTNTGELFF	TGCAGTGCTAGAGTAATGGCGGGGACGAACACCGGGGAGCTGTTTTTT
NA	NA	TRBV18	TRBJ1-5	CASSPGDGSQPQHF	TGTGCCAGCTCACCAGGGGACGGGAGTCAGCCCCAGCATTTT
TRBD1	many	TRBV2	TRBJ2-1	CAGRTGRYNEQFF	TGTGCCGGTCGGACAGGGAGGTACAATGAGCAGTTCTTC
TRBD2	many	TRBV7-8	TRBJ2-7	CASSPRTSAYEQYF	TGTGCCAGCAGCCCCCGGACTAGCGCCTACGAGCAGTACTTC
NA	few	TRBV5-1	TRBJ2-1	CASSPMTQTYNEQFF	TGCGCCAGCAGCCCAATGACCCAGACCTACAATGAGCAGTTCTTC
TRBD1	NA	TRBV2	TRBJ1-4	CAGGGTGDGNEKLFF	TGTGCCGGCGGTGGGACAGGGGACGGTAATGAAAAACTGTTTTTT
TRBD2	many	TRBV20-1	TRBJ2-7	CSAHGTSGTYEQYF	TGCAGTGCCCACGGGACTAGCGGGACCTACGAGCAGTACTTC
NA	few	TRBV20-1	TRBJ2-5	CSAPTQGGKETQYF	TGCAGTGCTCCTACACAGGGAGGGAAAGAGACCCAGTACTTC
NA	few	TRBV28	TRBJ2-7	CASDPGSGTYEQYF	TGTGCCAGCGACCCGGGTAGCGGTACCTACGAGCAGTACTTC
NA	NA	TRBV19	TRBJ2-6	CASREAADLSGANVLTF	TGTGCCAGCCGCGAGGCGGCAGACCTCTCTGGGGCCAACGTCCTGACTTTC
NA	NA	TRBV27	TRBJ2-2	CASSFGGGTGELLF	NA
NA	NA	TRBV20-1	TRBJ2-2	CSARVGPFWGTGELFF	TGCAGTGCTAGAGTGGGCCCGTTCTGGGGGACCGGGGAGCTGTTTTTT
TRBD1	many	TRBV15	TRBJ1-2	CATSAGTGGANAHGYTF	TGTGCCACCAGCGCCGGGACAGGGGGCGCAAATGCTCATGGCTACACCTTC
NA	NA	TRBV20-1	TRBJ2-3	CSARPYPPLVTDTQYF	TGCAGTGCTAGACCCTACCCCCCCTTGGTCACAGATACGCAGTATTTT
NA	many	TRBV7-2	TRBJ2-1	CASSLSGAPYNEQFF	TGTGCCAGCAGCTTATCCGGGGCCCCTTACAATGAGCAGTTCTTC
TRBD2	many	TRBV28	TRBJ2-5	CASSLAGGSLRTQYF	TGTGCCAGCAGTTTAGCGGGAGGGTCCTTGAGGACCCAGTACTTC
NA	many	TRBV20-1	TRBJ2-3	CSARDYGIGTDTQYF	TGCAGTGCTAGAGATTACGGGATAGGAACAGATACGCAGTATTTT
NA	once	TRBV20-1	TRBJ2-1	CSAREVQSYGEQFF	TGCAGTGCAAGAGAGGTCCAGAGCTACGGGGAGCAGTTCTTC
NA	few	TRBV28	TRBJ1-3	CASSPPAFWSGNTIYF	TGTGCCAGCAGTCCTCCCGCATTTTGGAGCGGAAACACCATATATTTT
TRBD2	many	TRBV25-1	TRBJ2-7	CASSEILAGVREQYF	TGTGCCAGCAGTGAAATACTAGCGGGAGTACGGGAGCAGTACTTC
NA	NA	TRBV20-1	TRBJ2-4	CSAEQRSEAKNIQYF	TGCAGTGCTGAGCAGAGATCAGAAGCCAAAAACATTCAGTACTTC
TRBD1	NA	TRBV12-3/TRBV12-4	TRBJ2-2	CASSFPQQGAITGELFF	TGTGCCAGCAGTTTTCCTCAACAGGGGGCGATCACCGGGGAGCTGTTTTTT
NA	few	TRBV5-1	TRBJ2-2	CASSYPDRRNTGELFF	TGCGCCAGCAGCTATCCGGACCGTCGAAACACCGGGGAGCTGTTTTTT
TRBD2	few	TRBV28	TRBJ2-3	CASSPGLAGVQADTQYF	TGTGCCAGCAGCCCCGGACTAGCGGGAGTTCAGGCAGATACGCAGTATTTT
NA	few	TRBV6-1	TRBJ2-7	CASTHDRQYEQYF	TGTGCCAGCACCCACGACAGACAATACGAGCAGTACTTC
NA	NA	TRBV18	TRBJ2-1	CASSPLSPGNEQFF	TGTGCCAGCTCACCGCTAAGTCCCGGCAATGAGCAGTTCTTC